The source of this TCR beta chain is a study of Graves' ophthalmopathy and Graves' hyperthyroidism. Study-wide findings and caveats: Also, most clonotypes expanded in the thyroid above 0.001 frequency appeared in blood.

Trimming cost V 0 bases and J 10 bases, with 7 bases left between them. The CDR3 covers 13 residues. Germline CDR1 is SGHAT and CDR2 is FQNNGV. RNA transcripts were the source from which TCR beta CDR3 regions were amplified. First-round RT-PCR relied on HTBI primers, and a second-round multiplex PCR came next. TCRdb redid the calling of the multiplex PCR reads with MiXCR, one entry per CDR3 protein. The profile shows fewer than 600,000 distinct CDR3 sequences, about 15% of them singletons. This clonotype was counted ten times or more. Its matching antigen is unknown. CAS ≥3, NOSPECS ≥4, moderate-to-severe activity and duration under 3 months marked donors with ophthalmopathy. The starting material, 10 ml of fresh peripheral blood, provided the PBMCs.

The V gene is TRBV11-2, the J gene TRBJ1-6; D gene unclear. Sequencing was carried out using blood. The origin of this receptor is a woman aged 25 to 39 with Graves' ophthalmopathy. The CDR3 region has the DNA TGTGCCAGCAGCTTAGATCGAGTATCACCCCTCCACTTT. Its protein is CASSLDRVSPLHF.